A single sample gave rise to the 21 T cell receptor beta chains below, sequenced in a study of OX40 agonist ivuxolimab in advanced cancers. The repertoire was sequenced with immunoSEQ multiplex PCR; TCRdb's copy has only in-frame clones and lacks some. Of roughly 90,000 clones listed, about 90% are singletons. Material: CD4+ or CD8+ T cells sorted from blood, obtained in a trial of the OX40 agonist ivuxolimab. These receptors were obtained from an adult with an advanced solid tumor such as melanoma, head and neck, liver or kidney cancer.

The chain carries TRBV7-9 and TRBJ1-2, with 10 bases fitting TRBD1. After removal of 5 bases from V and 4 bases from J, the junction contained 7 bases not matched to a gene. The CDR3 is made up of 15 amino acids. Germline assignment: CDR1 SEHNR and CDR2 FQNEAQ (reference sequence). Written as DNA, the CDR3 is TGTGCCAGCAGCGTTCACCGGGACAGGGGCTATGGCTACACCTTC. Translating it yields CASSVHRDRGYGYTF.

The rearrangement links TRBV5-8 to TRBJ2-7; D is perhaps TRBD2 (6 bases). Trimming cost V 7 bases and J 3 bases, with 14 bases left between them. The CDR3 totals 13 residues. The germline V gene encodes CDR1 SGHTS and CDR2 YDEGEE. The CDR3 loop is CASGLGGFYEQYF. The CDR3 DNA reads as TGTGCCAGCGGGTTGGGGGGATTCTACGAGCAGTACTTC.

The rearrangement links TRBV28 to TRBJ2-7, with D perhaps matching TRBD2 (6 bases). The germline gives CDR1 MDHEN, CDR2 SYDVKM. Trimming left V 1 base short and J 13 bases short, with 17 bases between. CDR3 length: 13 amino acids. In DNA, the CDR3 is TGTGCCAGCAGTTTATCCTTTGGGGGGAGAAATTACTTC. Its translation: CASSLSFGGRNYF.

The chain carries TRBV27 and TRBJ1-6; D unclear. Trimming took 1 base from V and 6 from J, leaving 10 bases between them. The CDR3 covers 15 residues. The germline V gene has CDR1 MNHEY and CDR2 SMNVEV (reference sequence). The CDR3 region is CASSLLKTANSPLHF. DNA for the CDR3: TGTGCCAGCAGTTTATTGAAGACGGCTAATTCACCCCTCCACTTT.

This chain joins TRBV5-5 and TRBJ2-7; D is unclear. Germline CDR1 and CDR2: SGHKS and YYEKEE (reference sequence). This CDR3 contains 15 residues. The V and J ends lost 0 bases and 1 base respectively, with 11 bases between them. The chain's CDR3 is CASSLGADISYEQYF. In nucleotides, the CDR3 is TGTGCCAGCAGCTTGGGGGCCGACATTTCCTACGAGCAGTACTTC.

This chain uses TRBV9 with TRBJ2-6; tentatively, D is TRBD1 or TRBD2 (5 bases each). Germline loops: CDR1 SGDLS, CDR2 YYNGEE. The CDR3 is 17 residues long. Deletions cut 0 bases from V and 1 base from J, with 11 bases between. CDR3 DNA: TGTGCCAGCAGCGTAGGGGTAGGGGAGTCTGGGGCCAACGTCCTGACTTTC. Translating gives CASSVGVGESGANVLTF.

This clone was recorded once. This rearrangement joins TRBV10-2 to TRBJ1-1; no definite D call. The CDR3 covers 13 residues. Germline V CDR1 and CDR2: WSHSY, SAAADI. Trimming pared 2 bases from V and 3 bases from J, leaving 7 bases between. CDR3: CASSEGPDTEAFF. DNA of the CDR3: TGCGCCAGCAGTGAGGGGCCGGACACTGAAGCTTTCTTT.

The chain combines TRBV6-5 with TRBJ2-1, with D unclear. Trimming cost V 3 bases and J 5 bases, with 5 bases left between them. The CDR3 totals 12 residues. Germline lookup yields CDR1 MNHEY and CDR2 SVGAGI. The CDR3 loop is CASSYGDNEQFF. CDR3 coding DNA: TGTGCCAGCAGTTATGGGGACAATGAGCAGTTCTTC.

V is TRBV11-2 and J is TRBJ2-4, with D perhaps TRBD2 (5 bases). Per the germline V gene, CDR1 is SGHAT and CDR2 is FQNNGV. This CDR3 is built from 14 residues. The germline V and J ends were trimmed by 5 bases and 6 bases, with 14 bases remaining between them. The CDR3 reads CASSRTGLINIQYF. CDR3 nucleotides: TGTGCCAGCAGCCGTACCGGACTCATAAACATTCAGTACTTC. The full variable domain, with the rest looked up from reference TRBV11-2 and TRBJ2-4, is EAGVAQSPRYKIIEKRQSVAFWCNPISGHATLYWYQQILGQGPKLLIQFQNNGVVDDSQLPKDRFSAERLKGVDSTLKIQPAKLEDSAVYLCASSRTGLINIQYFGAGTRLSVL.

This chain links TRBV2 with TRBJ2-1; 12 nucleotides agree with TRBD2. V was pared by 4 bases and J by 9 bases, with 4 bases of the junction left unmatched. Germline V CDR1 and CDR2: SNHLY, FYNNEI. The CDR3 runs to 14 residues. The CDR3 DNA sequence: TGTGCCAGCAGTGGGCTAGCGGGAGGGGGTGAGCAGTTCTTC. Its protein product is CASSGLAGGGEQFF.

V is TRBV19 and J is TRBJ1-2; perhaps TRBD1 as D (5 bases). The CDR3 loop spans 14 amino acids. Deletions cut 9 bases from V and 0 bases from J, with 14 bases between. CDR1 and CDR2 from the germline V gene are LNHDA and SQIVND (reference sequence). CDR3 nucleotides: TGTGCCAGCGTTAACAGGTTAGCTAACTATGGCTACACCTTC. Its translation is CASVNRLANYGYTF.

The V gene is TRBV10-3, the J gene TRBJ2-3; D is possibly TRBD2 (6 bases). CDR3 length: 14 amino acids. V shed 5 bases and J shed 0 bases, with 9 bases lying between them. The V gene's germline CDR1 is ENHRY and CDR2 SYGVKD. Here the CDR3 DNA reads TGTGCCATCAGTCTCGGGGGTAGCACAGATACGCAGTATTTT. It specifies CAISLGGSTDTQYF.

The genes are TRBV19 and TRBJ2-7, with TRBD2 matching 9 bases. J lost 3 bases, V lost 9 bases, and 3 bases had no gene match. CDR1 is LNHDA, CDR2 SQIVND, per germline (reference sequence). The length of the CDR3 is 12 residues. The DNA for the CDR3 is TGTGCCAGGCGGACTAGCGACTACGAGCAGTACTTC. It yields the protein CARRTSDYEQYF.

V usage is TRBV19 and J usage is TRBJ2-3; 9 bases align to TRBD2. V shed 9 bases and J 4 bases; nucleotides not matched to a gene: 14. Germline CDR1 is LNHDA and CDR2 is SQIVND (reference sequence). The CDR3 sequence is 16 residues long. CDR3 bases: TGTGCCAGCCGAGCCTTAGCGGGAGACGAAGCAGATACGCAGTATTTT. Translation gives CASRALAGDEADTQYF.

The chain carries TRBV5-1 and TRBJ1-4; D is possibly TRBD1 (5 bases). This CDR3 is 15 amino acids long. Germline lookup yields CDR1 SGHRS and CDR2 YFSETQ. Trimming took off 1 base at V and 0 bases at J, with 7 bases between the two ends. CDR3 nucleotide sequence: TGCGCCAGCAGCTTGCTGGGGGCAACTAATGAAAAACTGTTTTTT. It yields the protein CASSLLGATNEKLFF.

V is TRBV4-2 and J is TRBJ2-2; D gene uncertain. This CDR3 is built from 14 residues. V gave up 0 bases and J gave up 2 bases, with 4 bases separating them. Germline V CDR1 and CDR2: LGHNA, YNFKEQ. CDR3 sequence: CASSQEQNTGELFF. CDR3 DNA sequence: TGTGCCAGCAGCCAAGAACAAAACACCGGGGAGCTGTTTTTT.

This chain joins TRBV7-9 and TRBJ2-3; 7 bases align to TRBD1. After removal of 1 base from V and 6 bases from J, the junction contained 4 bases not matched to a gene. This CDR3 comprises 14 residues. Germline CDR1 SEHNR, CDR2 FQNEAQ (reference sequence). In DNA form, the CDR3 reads TGTGCCAGCAGCTTAGGAGCCAGGGGGGATACGCAGTATTTT. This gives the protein CASSLGARGDTQYF.

This CDR3 reads CASSLQGSSYEQYF. The CDR3 DNA follows: TGTGCCAGCAGCTTGCAGGGTTCTTCCTACGAGCAGTACTTC. V and J are TRBV5-6 and TRBJ2-7, with TRBD1 as a possible D gene (5 bases). Germline V lookup: CDR1 SGHDT, CDR2 YYEEEE. The CDR3 has 14 amino acids. V shed 1 base and J shed 1 base, with 9 bases lying between them.

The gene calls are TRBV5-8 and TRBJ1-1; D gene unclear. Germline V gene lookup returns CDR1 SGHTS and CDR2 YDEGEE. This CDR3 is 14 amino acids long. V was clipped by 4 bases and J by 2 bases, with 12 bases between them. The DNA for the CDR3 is TGTGCCAGCAGCCCGGGGAGCCTTAACACTGAAGCTTTCTTT. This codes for CASSPGSLNTEAFF.

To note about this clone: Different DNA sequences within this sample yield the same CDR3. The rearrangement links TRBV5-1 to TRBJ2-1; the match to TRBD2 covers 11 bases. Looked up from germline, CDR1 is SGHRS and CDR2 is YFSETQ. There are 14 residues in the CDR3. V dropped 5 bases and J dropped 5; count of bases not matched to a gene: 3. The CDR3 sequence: CASRGTSGDNEQFF. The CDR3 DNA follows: TGCGCCAGCAGGGGGACTAGCGGAGACAATGAGCAGTTCTTC.

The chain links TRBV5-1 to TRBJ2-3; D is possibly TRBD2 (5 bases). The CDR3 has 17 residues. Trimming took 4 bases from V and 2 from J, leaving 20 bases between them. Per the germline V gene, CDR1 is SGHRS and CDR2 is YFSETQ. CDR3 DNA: TGCGCCAGCAGCCGAAAGTTCCGGGAATCCAACACAGATACGCAGTATTTT. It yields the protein CASSRKFRESNTDTQYF.